The present entry profiles one T cell receptor beta chain with its context. The germline V and J ends were trimmed by 2 bases and 8 bases, with 9 bases remaining between them. The CDR3 covers 12 residues. Germline CDR1 is KGHSH and CDR2 is LQKENI. As originally analysed: Researchers report that nucleated cell counts were estimated from reference gene primer amplification. Here immunoSEQ multiplex PCR was the method, and the copy in TCRdb shows in-frame clones only, minus some. V, J and clone size are taken as reported in that table, and D and trimming were inferred from the DNA itself. The sample records roughly 130,000 clones, around 87% being singletons. This sample stems from a study of blood T cell repertoires in COVID-19. Study as a whole: Some COVID-19 samples were acute and others convalescent; all came from the United States, Italy and Spain. Nucleic acid was either cDNA or gDNA, and it came from T cells, B-cell-depleted T cells, or PBMCs.

The TCR sequence derives from a woman aged 60-75 years with acute or convalescent COVID-19. Material for sequencing was peripheral blood. V usage is TRBV18 and J usage is TRBJ1-1; D uncertain. Written as DNA, the CDR3 is TGTGCCAGCTCACCAGACTCTGGAGAAGCTTTCTTT. Its protein is CASSPDSGEAFF.